The rows below give T cell receptor beta chains drawn from one sample of a study of T cells in Graves' hyperthyroidism and ophthalmopathy. Each CDR3 protein gets one entry after TCRdb re-called the multiplex PCR reads with MiXCR. The data contain some 510,000 distinct CDR3 sequences, less than 25% of them singletons. The material sequenced was blood. These receptors all stem from a young man with Graves' hyperthyroidism. CDR3s include the opening cysteine and the closing phenylalanine or tryptophan. The order of the fields is clone size, D gene, J gene, V gene, CDR3 protein, CDR3 DNA. D genes are given only for firm matches. Not every row has a clone size; where given, it reads once, few, many or a size class.

abundance: many; d_gene: NA; j_gene: TRBJ2-5; v_gene: TRBV5-1; CDR3aa: CASSSGRPGTQYF; CDR3nt: TGCGCCAGCAGTTCAGGACGCCCAGGGACCCAGTACTTC
abundance: many; d_gene: NA; j_gene: TRBJ2-5; v_gene: TRBV6-1; CDR3aa: CASSEGAGRETQYF; CDR3nt: TGTGCCAGCAGCGAGGGGGCGGGACGGGAGACCCAGTACTTC
abundance: many; d_gene: TRBD1; j_gene: TRBJ2-5; v_gene: TRBV13; CDR3aa: CASSAGTDKTQYF; CDR3nt: TGTGCCAGCAGTGCCGGGACAGATAAGACCCAGTACTTC
abundance: NA; d_gene: NA; j_gene: TRBJ1-3; v_gene: TRBV15; CDR3aa: CATSREGGAGNTIYF; CDR3nt: TGTGCCACCAGCAGAGAGGGAGGGGCTGGAAACACCATATATTTT
abundance: NA; d_gene: TRBD1; j_gene: TRBJ2-5; v_gene: TRBV6-1; CDR3aa: CASSEGTGGVETQYF; CDR3nt: TGTGCCAGCAGTGAAGGGACAGGGGGCGTGGAGACCCAGTACTTC
abundance: many; d_gene: NA; j_gene: TRBJ2-7; v_gene: TRBV11-2; CDR3aa: CASSLGGVRYEQYF; CDR3nt: TGTGCCAGCAGCTTAGGCGGGGTTCGGTACGAGCAGTACTTC
abundance: few; d_gene: NA; j_gene: TRBJ2-2; v_gene: TRBV2; CDR3aa: CASRDDGTGELFF; CDR3nt: TGTGCCAGCAGAGATGACGGGACCGGGGAGCTGTTTTTT
abundance: many; d_gene: NA; j_gene: TRBJ1-2; v_gene: TRBV6-5; CDR3aa: CASSYSTYGYTF; CDR3nt: TGTGCCAGCAGTTACTCGACCTATGGCTACACCTTC
abundance: many; d_gene: TRBD1; j_gene: TRBJ2-5; v_gene: TRBV2; CDR3aa: CASSESGQPQETQYF; CDR3nt: TGTGCCAGCAGTGAGTCGGGACAGCCCCAAGAGACCCAGTACTTC
abundance: many; d_gene: TRBD1; j_gene: TRBJ1-1; v_gene: TRBV12-3/TRBV12-4; CDR3aa: CASSLATGGLRLNTEASF; CDR3nt: TGTGCCAGCAGTTTAGCAACAGGGGGTCTTAGACTGAACACTGAAGCTTCCTTT
abundance: few; d_gene: TRBD2; j_gene: TRBJ2-5; v_gene: TRBV6-2/TRBV6-3; CDR3aa: CASKPGLAGAETQYF; CDR3nt: TGTGCCAGCAAACCGGGACTAGCGGGAGCAGAGACCCAGTACTTC
abundance: few; d_gene: TRBD2; j_gene: TRBJ2-7; v_gene: TRBV7-9; CDR3aa: CASSEVREEQYF; CDR3nt: TGTGCCAGCAGCGAGGTGCGGGAGGAGCAGTACTTC
abundance: many; d_gene: NA; j_gene: TRBJ2-5; v_gene: TRBV11-3; CDR3aa: CASSSPPGLLQETQYF; CDR3nt: TGTGCCAGCAGCTCCCCCCCGGGCCTACTCCAAGAGACCCAGTACTTC
abundance: few; d_gene: NA; j_gene: TRBJ1-5; v_gene: TRBV9; CDR3aa: CASSVDGLSNQPQHF; CDR3nt: TGTGCCAGCAGCGTAGACGGGCTTAGCAATCAGCCCCAGCATTTT
abundance: many; d_gene: NA; j_gene: TRBJ2-5; v_gene: TRBV12-3/TRBV12-4; CDR3aa: CASTLDWGDQETQYF; CDR3nt: TGTGCCAGCACACTGGATTGGGGGGACCAAGAGACCCAGTACTTC
abundance: NA; d_gene: NA; j_gene: TRBJ2-2; v_gene: TRBV19; CDR3aa: CASSDGQSTGELFF; CDR3nt: TGTGCCAGTAGCGACGGACAGAGCACCGGGGAGCTGTTTTTT
abundance: many; d_gene: NA; j_gene: TRBJ1-5; v_gene: TRBV12-3/TRBV12-4; CDR3aa: CASSPTLNQPQHF; CDR3nt: TGTGCCAGCAGCCCGACACTCAATCAGCCCCAGCATTTT
abundance: many; d_gene: NA; j_gene: TRBJ2-7; v_gene: TRBV20-1; CDR3aa: CSARGQGTLYEQYF; CDR3nt: TGCAGTGCTAGAGGTCAGGGGACTTTATACGAGCAGTACTTC
abundance: NA; d_gene: TRBD1; j_gene: TRBJ1-1; v_gene: TRBV15; CDR3aa: CATNNRGLFVEAFF; CDR3nt: TGTGCCACCAATAACAGGGGCCTTTTCGTTGAAGCTTTCTTT
abundance: many; d_gene: NA; j_gene: TRBJ2-7; v_gene: TRBV7-2; CDR3aa: CASSPLARGGEQYF; CDR3nt: TGTGCCAGCAGCCCCCTGGCGCGAGGTGGCGAGCAGTACTTC
abundance: once; d_gene: TRBD1; j_gene: TRBJ2-7; v_gene: TRBV5-1; CDR3aa: CARSFRDRNYEQYF; CDR3nt: TGCGCCCGCAGCTTCCGGGACAGGAACTACGAGCAGTACTTC
abundance: few; d_gene: NA; j_gene: TRBJ2-6; v_gene: TRBV30; CDR3aa: CAWSVCSGASSGANVLTF; CDR3nt: TGTGCCTGGAGTGTGTGTTCCGGGGCCAGCTCTGGGGCCAACGTCCTGACTTTC
abundance: few; d_gene: TRBD2; j_gene: TRBJ2-3; v_gene: TRBV6-2/TRBV6-3; CDR3aa: CASSYPNLAGGSDTQYF; CDR3nt: TGTGCCAGCAGTTACCCCAACTTAGCGGGAGGGTCAGATACGCAGTATTTT
abundance: NA; d_gene: NA; j_gene: TRBJ2-7; v_gene: TRBV20-1; CDR3aa: CSARRTVGGEQYF; CDR3nt: TGCAGTGCTAGAAGGACAGTCGGGGGCGAGCAGTACTTC
abundance: few; d_gene: NA; j_gene: TRBJ2-7; v_gene: TRBV18; CDR3aa: CASAGSSYEQYF; CDR3nt: TGTGCCAGCGCAGGGAGCTCCTACGAGCAGTACTTC
abundance: many; d_gene: NA; j_gene: TRBJ1-3; v_gene: TRBV6-1; CDR3aa: CASSALEGNTIYF; CDR3nt: TGTGCCAGCAGTGCCCTGGAGGGAAACACCATATATTTT
abundance: NA; d_gene: TRBD1; j_gene: TRBJ2-7; v_gene: TRBV19; CDR3aa: CASSIEGQGAYEQYF; CDR3nt: TGTGCCAGTAGTATCGAGGGACAGGGGGCCTACGAGCAGTACTTC
abundance: NA; d_gene: NA; j_gene: TRBJ1-2; v_gene: TRBV12-3/TRBV12-4; CDR3aa: CASSLITENYGYTF; CDR3nt: TGTGCCAGCAGTTTAATTACAGAAAACTATGGCTACACCTTC
abundance: NA; d_gene: NA; j_gene: TRBJ2-7; v_gene: TRBV12-3/TRBV12-4; CDR3aa: CASIQTGTYEQYF; CDR3nt: TGTGCCAGCATTCAGACAGGCACCTACGAGCAGTACTTC
abundance: many; d_gene: NA; j_gene: TRBJ2-6; v_gene: TRBV6-1; CDR3aa: CASTSGGSGANVLTF; CDR3nt: TGTGCCAGCACCAGTGGGGGGTCGGGGGCCAACGTCCTGACTTTC
abundance: NA; d_gene: TRBD1; j_gene: TRBJ2-7; v_gene: TRBV5-1; CDR3aa: CASSTRGRGLDEQYF; CDR3nt: TGCGCCAGCAGCACCAGGGGCAGGGGGCTCGACGAGCAGTACTTC
abundance: many; d_gene: NA; j_gene: TRBJ1-1; v_gene: TRBV9; CDR3aa: CASSVATNTEAFF; CDR3nt: TGTGCCAGCAGCGTAGCGACGAACACTGAAGCTTTCTTT
abundance: many; d_gene: NA; j_gene: TRBJ1-5; v_gene: TRBV28; CDR3aa: CASEGAGANQPQHF; CDR3nt: TGTGCCAGCGAAGGGGCCGGAGCAAATCAGCCCCAGCATTTT
abundance: many; d_gene: NA; j_gene: TRBJ1-2; v_gene: TRBV6-5; CDR3aa: CASSLDALGYTF; CDR3nt: TGTGCCAGCAGTTTGGACGCGCTCGGCTACACCTTC
abundance: many; d_gene: NA; j_gene: TRBJ1-2; v_gene: TRBV6-1; CDR3aa: CASSEAGEDGYTF; CDR3nt: TGTGCCAGCAGTGAAGCAGGGGAGGATGGCTACACCTTC
abundance: many; d_gene: NA; j_gene: TRBJ2-3; v_gene: TRBV6-2/TRBV6-3; CDR3aa: CASSRTTRQRRSTDTQYF; CDR3nt: TGTGCCAGCAGCCGTACCACTCGACAGAGAAGGAGCACAGATACGCAGTATTTT
abundance: NA; d_gene: TRBD1; j_gene: TRBJ1-1; v_gene: TRBV7-9; CDR3aa: CASQQGGNTEAFF; CDR3nt: TGTGCCAGCCAACAGGGGGGAAACACTGAAGCTTTCTTT
abundance: once; d_gene: NA; j_gene: TRBJ1-2; v_gene: TRBV19; CDR3aa: CATKQGNYGYTF; CDR3nt: TGTGCCACCAAACAGGGTAACTATGGCTACACCTTC
abundance: many; d_gene: NA; j_gene: TRBJ1-3; v_gene: TRBV28; CDR3aa: CASSLEARRWGNTIYF; CDR3nt: TGTGCCAGCAGTTTGGAGGCCCGGCGGTGGGGAAACACCATATATTTT
abundance: many; d_gene: NA; j_gene: TRBJ2-2; v_gene: TRBV12-3/TRBV12-4; CDR3aa: CASRNGVNRESTGELFF; CDR3nt: TGTGCCAGCCGAAATGGGGTTAACAGGGAATCCACCGGGGAGCTGTTTTTT
abundance: NA; d_gene: NA; j_gene: TRBJ2-5; v_gene: TRBV30; CDR3aa: CAWSVVTSGETQYF; CDR3nt: TGTGCCTGGAGTGTAGTCACTTCGGGAGAGACCCAGTACTTC
abundance: NA; d_gene: NA; j_gene: TRBJ2-7; v_gene: TRBV30; CDR3aa: CASVRDTSSYEQYF; CDR3nt: TGTGCCTCTGTAAGGGATACTAGCTCCTACGAGCAGTACTTC
abundance: many; d_gene: NA; j_gene: TRBJ2-7; v_gene: TRBV30; CDR3aa: CAWSDSGLGRYEQYF; CDR3nt: TGTGCCTGGAGTGATTCTGGCCTAGGACGATACGAGCAGTACTTC
abundance: many; d_gene: NA; j_gene: TRBJ1-5; v_gene: TRBV6-1; CDR3aa: CASKANAYSNQPQHF; CDR3nt: TGTGCCAGCAAGGCCAATGCCTATAGCAATCAGCCCCAGCATTTT
abundance: many; d_gene: NA; j_gene: TRBJ1-5; v_gene: TRBV2; CDR3aa: CASSEREDQPQHF; CDR3nt: TGTGCCAGCAGTGAACGAGAGGATCAGCCCCAGCATTTT
abundance: many; d_gene: TRBD1; j_gene: TRBJ2-7; v_gene: TRBV12-3/TRBV12-4; CDR3aa: CASSLSGTGREQYF; CDR3nt: TGTGCCAGCAGTCTCTCCGGGACAGGAAGGGAGCAGTACTTC
abundance: many; d_gene: NA; j_gene: TRBJ1-5; v_gene: TRBV5-1; CDR3aa: CASSTTGTENQPQHF; CDR3nt: TGCGCCAGCAGCACTACCGGGACGGAAAATCAGCCCCAGCATTTT
abundance: NA; d_gene: TRBD1; j_gene: TRBJ2-2; v_gene: TRBV4-2; CDR3aa: CASSRGQGENTGELFF; CDR3nt: TGTGCCAGCAGCCGGGGACAGGGGGAAAACACCGGGGAGCTGTTTTTT
abundance: NA; d_gene: NA; j_gene: TRBJ2-5; v_gene: TRBV25-1; CDR3aa: CASSRTGRGQETQYF; CDR3nt: TGTGCCAGCAGCCGAACGGGGCGGGGCCAAGAGACCCAGTACTTC
abundance: many; d_gene: NA; j_gene: TRBJ1-2; v_gene: TRBV5-1; CDR3aa: CASSLKDSENYGYTF; CDR3nt: TGCGCCAGCAGCTTGAAGGACAGCGAAAACTATGGCTACACCTTC
abundance: many; d_gene: NA; j_gene: TRBJ1-5; v_gene: TRBV7-9; CDR3aa: CASSLGPLPNQPQHF; CDR3nt: TGTGCCAGCAGCCTTGGCCCCCTCCCCAATCAGCCCCAGCATTTT
abundance: NA; d_gene: TRBD1; j_gene: TRBJ1-6; v_gene: TRBV11-2; CDR3aa: CASSAGQGINSPLHF; CDR3nt: TGTGCCAGCAGCGCCGGACAGGGGATAAATTCACCCCTCCACTTT
abundance: NA; d_gene: NA; j_gene: TRBJ2-7; v_gene: TRBV7-2; CDR3aa: CASSPSRAAGREQYF; CDR3nt: TGTGCCAGCAGCCCCAGCCGGGCCGCGGGAAGGGAGCAGTACTTC
abundance: many; d_gene: TRBD1; j_gene: TRBJ2-2; v_gene: TRBV12-3/TRBV12-4; CDR3aa: CASRGTGGPGELFF; CDR3nt: TGTGCCAGCAGGGGGACAGGGGGCCCCGGGGAGCTGTTTTTT
abundance: many; d_gene: NA; j_gene: TRBJ1-5; v_gene: TRBV27; CDR3aa: CASSPGGLGNQPQHF; CDR3nt: TGTGCCAGCAGTCCCGGGGGACTGGGCAATCAGCCCCAGCATTTT
abundance: many; d_gene: NA; j_gene: TRBJ2-7; v_gene: TRBV7-8; CDR3aa: CASSFDGSLYEQYF; CDR3nt: TGTGCCAGCAGCTTTGACGGTAGCCTTTACGAGCAGTACTTC
abundance: many; d_gene: NA; j_gene: TRBJ2-5; v_gene: TRBV9; CDR3aa: CASSVGLAEGETQYF; CDR3nt: TGTGCCAGCAGCGTAGGGTTAGCGGAGGGAGAGACCCAGTACTTC
abundance: once; d_gene: NA; j_gene: TRBJ1-1; v_gene: TRBV9; CDR3aa: CASSVEAPGAGTEAFF; CDR3nt: TGTGCCAGCAGCGTAGAAGCGCCAGGGGCGGGAACTGAAGCTTTCTTT
abundance: many; d_gene: TRBD1; j_gene: TRBJ1-2; v_gene: TRBV28; CDR3aa: CASSLGQHSNYGYTF; CDR3nt: TGTGCCAGCAGTCTGGGACAGCATTCCAACTATGGCTACACCTTC